These T cell receptor beta chains were read from a single sample in a study of T cells after yellow fever vaccination. TCRdb fed the 5' RACE reads into MiXCR, producing one record per CDR3 protein. This table has approximately 300,000 distinct CDR3 sequences, 8% to 10% appearing once. The source material was PBMCs, sampled on the day of the first yellow fever vaccination. The receptors stem from a man aged 18 to 30 who received the YFV17D yellow fever vaccine. Both conserved end residues are part of each CDR3. The D gene is left open where the match is weak. Clone sizes are given selectively: once, few, many, or a class where the clone is expanded.

d_call j_call v_call clone_size cdr3_aa cdr3_nt
TRBD1 TRBJ1-4 TRBV5-1 - CASSTVGQAEKLFF TGCGCCAGCAGCACAGTGGGACAGGCGGAAAAACTGTTTTTT
TRBD1 TRBJ2-5 TRBV24-1 - CATSGSDRGFGETQYF TGTGCCACCAGTGGATCGGACAGGGGTTTCGGGGAGACCCAGTACTTC
TRBD1 TRBJ2-7 TRBV9 - CASSVRGQGYEQYF TGTGCCAGCAGCGTTCGCGGACAGGGCTACGAGCAGTACTTC
TRBD2 TRBJ2-1 TRBV2 few CASSGLAEAYNEQFF TGTGCCAGCAGTGGGCTAGCGGAGGCCTACAATGAGCAGTTCTTC
TRBD2 TRBJ2-7 TRBV6-1 many CASSPGGSSYEQYF TGTGCCAGCAGTCCCGGGGGGAGCTCCTACGAGCAGTACTTC
- TRBJ1-2 TRBV6-5 - CASSYSKGLNYGYTF TGTGCCAGCAGTTACTCGAAAGGACTTAACTATGGCTACACCTTC
TRBD1 TRBJ2-1 TRBV5-6 many CASSFVDRGPETYNEQFF TGTGCCAGCAGCTTTGTGGACAGGGGGCCTGAAACCTACAATGAGCAGTTCTTC
- TRBJ1-2 TRBV7-2 many CASSPDKNYGYTF TGTGCCAGCAGCCCGGACAAGAACTATGGCTACACCTTC
- TRBJ2-3 TRBV20-1 few CSARGTDAGTDTQYF TGCAGTGCTAGAGGAACTGATGCGGGCACAGATACGCAGTATTTT
TRBD2 TRBJ2-3 TRBV3-1 - CASSQRLAGEADTQYF TGTGCCAGCAGCCAAAGGCTAGCGGGGGAAGCAGATACGCAGTATTTT
TRBD2 TRBJ2-3 TRBV20-1 - CCARDLGLAGTDTQYF TGCTGTGCTAGAGATCTAGGACTAGCGGGGACCGATACGCAGTATTTT
- TRBJ2-2 TRBV7-2 - CASSTAGAYTGELFF TGTGCCAGCAGCACGGCGGGGGCCTACACCGGGGAGCTGTTTTTT
TRBD2 TRBJ2-1 TRBV3-1 many CASEWGSGGGNEQFF TGTGCCAGCGAATGGGGTAGCGGGGGAGGAAATGAGCAGTTCTTC
- TRBJ2-2 TRBV28 many CATPGVNTGELFF TGTGCCACCCCCGGAGTGAACACCGGGGAGCTGTTTTTT
- TRBJ1-2 TRBV9 few CASSVGGWYGYTF TGTGCCAGCAGCGTAGGGGGTTGGTATGGCTACACCTTC
- TRBJ2-7 TRBV7-2 many CASSLEAEYEQYF TGTGCCAGCAGCTTAGAGGCCGAGTACGAGCAGTACTTC
- TRBJ2-3 TRBV12-3/TRBV12-4 many CASSPGEVSTDTQYF TGTGCCAGCAGTCCAGGGGAGGTTAGCACAGATACGCAGTATTTT
TRBD2 TRBJ2-3 TRBV4-2 - CASGPSGGAADTQYF TGTGCCAGCGGACCTAGCGGGGGGGCCGCAGATACGCAGTATTTT